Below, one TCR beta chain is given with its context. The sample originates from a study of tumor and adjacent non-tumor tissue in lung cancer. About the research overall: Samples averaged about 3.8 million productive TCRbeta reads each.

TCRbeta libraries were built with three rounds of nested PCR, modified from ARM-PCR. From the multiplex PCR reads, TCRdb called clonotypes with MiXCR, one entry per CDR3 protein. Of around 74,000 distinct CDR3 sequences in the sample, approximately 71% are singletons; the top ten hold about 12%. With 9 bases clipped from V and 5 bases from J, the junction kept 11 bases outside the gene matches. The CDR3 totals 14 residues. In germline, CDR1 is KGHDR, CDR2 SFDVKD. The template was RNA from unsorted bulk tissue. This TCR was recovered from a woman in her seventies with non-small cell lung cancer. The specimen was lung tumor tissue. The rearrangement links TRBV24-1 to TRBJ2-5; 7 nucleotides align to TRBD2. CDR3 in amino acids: CATDSGIYGETQYF. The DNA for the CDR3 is TGTGCCACCGACAGCGGGATTTATGGGGAGACCCAGTACTTC.